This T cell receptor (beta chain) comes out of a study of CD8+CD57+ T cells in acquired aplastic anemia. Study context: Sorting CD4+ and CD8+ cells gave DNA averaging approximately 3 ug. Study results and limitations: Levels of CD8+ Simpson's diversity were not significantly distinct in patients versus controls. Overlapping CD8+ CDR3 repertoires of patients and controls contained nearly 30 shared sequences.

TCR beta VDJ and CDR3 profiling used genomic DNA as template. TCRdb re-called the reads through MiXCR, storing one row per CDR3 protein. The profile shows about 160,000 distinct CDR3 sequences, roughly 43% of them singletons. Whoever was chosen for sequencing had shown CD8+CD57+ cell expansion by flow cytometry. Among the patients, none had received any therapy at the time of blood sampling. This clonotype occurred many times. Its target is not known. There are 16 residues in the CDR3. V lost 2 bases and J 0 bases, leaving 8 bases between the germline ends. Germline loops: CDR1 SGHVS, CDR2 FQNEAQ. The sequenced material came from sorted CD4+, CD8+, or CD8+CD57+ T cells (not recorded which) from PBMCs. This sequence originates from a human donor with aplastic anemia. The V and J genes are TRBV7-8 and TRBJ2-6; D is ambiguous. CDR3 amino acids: CASSLLGYSGANVLTF. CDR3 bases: TGTGCCAGCAGCTTACTTGGGTACTCTGGGGCCAACGTCCTGACTTTC.